The entry below describes one T cell receptor beta chain. The sample belongs to a study of shared clonotypes between healthy human individuals. Measured with immunoSEQ multiplex PCR; TCRdb has only the in-frame clones, and not every one. Of about 530,000 clones listed, 60% to 80% are singletons. Germline-derived CDR1 and CDR2 are LNHNV and YYDKDF (reference sequence). This CDR3 region has 14 residues. Between the trimmed V and J ends, which lost 0 bases and 7 bases, there was a span of 9 bases. The source of this sequence is a woman in her 40s in good health. Some clones in this sample may be carry-over from other donors' samples. V is TRBV15 and J is TRBJ1-4; D might be TRBD1 (5 bases). The sample taken for sequencing was PBMCs. The DNA for the CDR3 is TGTGCCACCAGCAGAGACAGGGCTCCTGAAAAACTGTTTTTT. Encoded protein: CATSRDRAPEKLFF.